The 18 T cell receptor beta chains below were found in one sample sequenced in a study of blood T cell repertoires in COVID-19. Some clones are missing from TCRdb's copy, which holds only in-frame ones; the method was immunoSEQ multiplex PCR. Of over 100,000 clones in the sample, about 84% were seen once. Sequenced input: peripheral blood. These receptors all stem from a woman between 55 and 75 years old with acute or convalescent COVID-19.

The chain employs TRBV27 and TRBJ2-3; 7 nucleotides match TRBD1. Germline assignment: CDR1 MNHEY and CDR2 SMNVEV (reference sequence). J lost 1 base, V lost 2 bases, and 12 bases had no gene match. This CDR3 spans 18 amino acids. DNA for the CDR3: TGTGCCAGCAGTTTACCATTAAAACAGGGGTATGGCACAGATACGCAGTATTTT. Its protein product is CASSLPLKQGYGTDTQYF.

In its sample, this clone was seen once. The chain recombines TRBV3-1 (or the pseudogene TRBV3-2) with TRBJ2-1; D unclear. The CDR3 extends over 15 amino acids. The germline CDR1 and CDR2 sequences are LGHDT and YNNKEL (reference sequence). Trimming removed 0 bases from V and 0 bases from J, with 6 bases in between. CDR3 nucleotide sequence: TGTGCCAGCAGCCAAGACCCGAGCTCCTACAATGAGCAGTTCTTC. Translated, it gives CASSQDPSSYNEQFF.

As regards this clone: One end of the junction does not line up with germline, which may come from a read error. The chain couples TRBV6-6 to TRBJ1-6; D is perhaps TRBD1 (5 bases). Germline-derived CDR1 and CDR2 are MNHNY and SVGAGI (reference sequence). The length of the CDR3 is 15 residues. CDR3 in amino acids: CASKDPDRPNLPLHF. The CDR3 DNA sequence: TGTGCCAGCAAGGACCCCGACAGACCAAATTTACCCCTCCACTTT.

The chain employs TRBV30 and TRBJ1-1, with D unclear. The V gene lost 8 bases and the J gene lost 1 base, with 8 bases spanning the gap. The CDR3 loop spans 11 amino acids. Germline V gene data show CDR1 as GTSNPN and CDR2 as SVGIG (reference sequence). Written as DNA, the CDR3 is TGTGCCGAGGCAAAGAACACTGAAGCTTTCTTT. Its translation: CAEAKNTEAFF.

The V call is TRBV2, the J call TRBJ1-5; D gene ambiguous. CDR1 SNHLY and CDR2 FYNNEI come from the germline V gene. This CDR3 contains 14 residues. Trimming cost V 7 bases and J 7 bases, with 17 bases left between them. CDR3 loop: CASTKSGSRQPQHF. DNA for the CDR3: TGTGCCAGCACTAAGTCCGGGAGCAGACAGCCCCAGCATTTT.

The rearrangement uses TRBV30 and TRBJ1-1, with D unresolved. Germline values: CDR1 GTSNPN, CDR2 SVGIG (reference sequence). Trimming removed 4 bases at V and 0 bases at J, with 12 bases between. The CDR3 spans 14 residues. This CDR3 reads CAWTGKTLNTEAFF. In DNA form, the CDR3 reads TGTGCCTGGACAGGCAAGACACTGAACACTGAAGCTTTCTTT.

CDR3 protein: CASRLEGGYTF. In DNA, the CDR3 is TGTGCCAGTAGGCTGGAGGGCGGCTACACCTTC. The chain links TRBV19 to TRBJ1-2, with D hard to call. The germline V and J ends were trimmed by 6 bases and 8 bases, with 10 bases remaining between them. Germline CDR1 is LNHDA and CDR2 is SQIVND (reference sequence). This CDR3 is built from 11 residues. The complete variable domain, with remaining parts taken from reference TRBV19 and TRBJ1-2, reads DGGITQSPKYLFRKEGQNVTLSCEQNLNHDAMYWYRQDPGQGLRLIYYSQIVNDFQKGDIAEGYSVSREKKESFPLTVTSAQKNPTAFYLCASRLEGGYTFGSGTRLTVV.

V usage is TRBV7-8 and J usage is TRBJ1-3; no reliable D call. Germline lookup yields CDR1 SGHVS and CDR2 FQNEAQ. The CDR3 has 17 residues. V dropped 0 bases and J dropped 0 bases, with 12 bases sitting between them. The CDR3 reads CASSLAAGHFSGNTIYF. CDR3 nucleotides: TGTGCCAGCAGCTTAGCGGCAGGCCACTTCTCTGGAAACACCATATATTTT.

The V gene is TRBV2, the J gene TRBJ2-7; no reliable D call. V was clipped by 2 bases and J by 2 bases, with 7 bases between them. This CDR3 region has 13 residues. In germline, CDR1 is SNHLY, CDR2 FYNNEI. DNA for the CDR3: TGTGCCAGCAGTGAACAAGTAGCCTACGAGCAGTACGTC. Translating it yields CASSEQVAYEQYV.

The chain joins TRBV19 to TRBJ1-1, with D tentatively TRBD1 (5 bases). Germline CDR1 reads LNHDA; CDR2 reads SQIVND (reference sequence). Deletions cut 3 bases from V and 0 bases from J, with 14 bases between. This CDR3 contains 16 residues. The CDR3 spells CASSIPGLGLNTEAFF. In nucleotides, the CDR3 is TGTGCCAGTAGTATCCCGGGACTTGGCCTGAACACTGAAGCTTTCTTT.

The rearrangement links TRBV19 to TRBJ2-1; 9 bases fit TRBD2. The CDR3 loop spans 15 amino acids. After removal of 5 bases from V and 0 bases from J, the junction contained 2 bases not matched to a gene. CDR1 LNHDA and CDR2 SQIVND come from the germline V gene (reference sequence). Here the CDR3 reads CASSLAGSSYNEQFF. In DNA form, the CDR3 reads TGTGCCAGTAGTCTAGCGGGGAGCTCCTACAATGAGCAGTTCTTC.

The chain uses TRBV11-2 and TRBJ1-1; D might be TRBD1 (5 bases). Trimming left V 1 base short and J 7 bases short, with 10 bases between. Germline values: CDR1 SGHAT, CDR2 FQNNGV. The CDR3 spans 13 residues. In DNA form, the CDR3 reads TGTGCCAGCAGCTTAGCTGGTCAGGGTGAAGCTTTCTTT. Its translation is CASSLAGQGEAFF.

V is TRBV4-1 and J is TRBJ2-3, with D perhaps matching TRBD1 (6 bases). Per the germline V gene, CDR1 is MGHRA and CDR2 is YSYEKL. The CDR3 sequence is 16 residues long. V gave up 1 base and J gave up 7 bases, with 18 bases separating them. Here the CDR3 DNA reads TGCGCCAGCAGCCAAGTGCCCGGGACACCTTCAAATACGCAGTATTTT. It translates to CASSQVPGTPSNTQYF.

This clone has a handful of counts. The rearrangement links TRBV7-9 to TRBJ2-7; D unclear. CDR3 length: 13 amino acids. V lost 5 bases, J lost 4 bases, and 12 bases lay in between. Germline V gene sequence: CDR1 SEHNR, CDR2 FQNEAQ (reference sequence). DNA for the CDR3: TGTGCCAGCAGCCCCCCCGGTATGTACGAGCAGTACTTC. The encoded protein is CASSPPGMYEQYF.

V is TRBV3-1 (or the pseudogene TRBV3-2) and J is TRBJ2-3; 8 nucleotides line up with TRBD2. CDR1 and CDR2 (germline): LGHDT, YNNKEL (reference sequence). V was clipped by 4 bases and J by 0 bases; unmatched bases: 6. This CDR3 spans 16 amino acids. DNA of the CDR3: TGTGCCAGCAGCCGAGTACTAGCGGCTAGCACAGATACGCAGTATTTT. This sequence encodes CASSRVLAASTDTQYF.

The chain combines TRBV3-1 (or the pseudogene TRBV3-2) with TRBJ2-2; TRBD1 might be the D (6 bases). The CDR3 runs 16 residues. The germline V gene has CDR1 LGHDT and CDR2 YNNKEL (reference sequence). V gave up 2 bases and J gave up 5 bases, with 15 bases separating them. CDR3 amino acids: CASSQLQGSGTGELFF. The DNA of the CDR3 is TGTGCCAGCAGCCAACTTCAGGGGTCGGGGACCGGGGAGCTGTTTTTT.

This clone was picked up a small number of times. The rearrangement links TRBV19 to TRBJ1-2, with D tentatively TRBD1 (6 bases). V gave up 5 bases and J gave up 8 bases, with 18 bases separating them. This CDR3 is built from 14 residues. Germline CDR1 and CDR2: LNHDA and SQIVND (reference sequence). CDR3 residues: CASSGRDIRNGYTF. CDR3 DNA: TGTGCCAGTAGTGGCCGGGACATCAGGAACGGCTACACCTTC.

The J gene is TRBJ2-4, the V gene TRBV4-2; perhaps TRBD1 as D (5 bases). The germline CDR1 and CDR2 sequences are LGHNA and YNFKEQ. The V gene lost 0 bases and the J gene lost 0 bases, with 9 bases spanning the gap. CDR3 length: 16 amino acids. CDR3 protein: CASSQDSQGAKNIQYF. The CDR3 DNA sequence: TGTGCCAGCAGCCAAGACTCCCAGGGAGCCAAAAACATTCAGTACTTC.